This entry lists 22 T cell receptor beta chains sequenced from one sample in a study of T-cell memory formation after mild COVID-19 (dated by TCRdb to about 2021). Libraries were made using 5' RACE. The run used an Illumina NovaSeq 6000. TCRdb handled the public reads itself, with Q25 trimming in fastp and clone calling in MiXCR, and kept productive beta chains. Each record represents a unique CDR3 protein, reported with the most common genes and DNA among its rows. The sample includes 120,000 to 150,000 distinct CDR3 sequences, with more than 13% observed a single time. The ten top clones hold about 30% of the sample. Material for sequencing was PBMCs or a T cell subset sorted from them (not recorded which). The receptors shown here come from an adult woman who had mild COVID-19 (a few samples of this study predate the infection). The sample titles of this study are shuffled in the database, so cell type and time point are left out; the donor was told from shared clones.

The rearrangement links TRBV20-1 to TRBJ1-2; D is uncertain. CDR3 length equals 12 residues. The germline V and J ends were trimmed by 7 bases and 5 bases, with 14 bases remaining between them. Germline CDR1 and CDR2: DFQATT and SNEGSKA (reference sequence). CDR3 amino acids: CSVYEDSYGYTF. The CDR3 region has the DNA TGCAGTGTCTACGAAGATTCTTATGGCTACACCTTC.

The chain uses TRBV5-1 and TRBJ2-7, with 7 nucleotides matching TRBD2. Germline V lookup: CDR1 SGHRS, CDR2 YFSETQ. There are 15 residues in the CDR3. The trim removed 6 bases at V and 3 bases at J, leaving 12 bases unmatched. CDR3 nucleotides: TGCGCCAGCACTCGGGAGGCAGGCGGGTTCTACGAGCAGTACTTC. Its protein is CASTREAGGFYEQYF. Full variable domain (missing parts from reference TRBV5-1 and TRBJ2-7): KAGVTQTPRYLIKTRGQQVTLSCSPISGHRSVSWYQQTPGQGLQFLFEYFSETQRNKGNFPGRFSGRQFSNSRSEMNVSTLELGDSALYLCASTREAGGFYEQYFGPGTRLTVT.

The J gene is TRBJ2-1, the V gene TRBV7-9, with unresolved D. This CDR3 comprises 15 residues. Germline assignment: CDR1 SEHNR and CDR2 FQNEAQ (reference sequence). The V and J ends lost 2 bases and 2 bases respectively, with 10 bases between them. CDR3 in amino acids: CASSLRIDPYNEQFF. As DNA, the CDR3 is TGTGCCAGCAGCTTAAGGATAGACCCCTACAATGAGCAGTTCTTC. Based on the CDR3 plus reference TRBV7-9 and TRBJ2-1, the full variable domain is DTGVSQNPRHKITKRGQNVTFRCDPISEHNRLYWYRQTLGQGPEFLTYFQNEAQLEKSRLLSDRFSAERPKGSFSTLEIQRTEQGDSAMYLCASSLRIDPYNEQFFGPGTRLTVL.

This clonotype has just a few counts. The chain carries TRBV12-3 or TRBV12-4 and TRBJ2-1; D possibly matches TRBD1 or TRBD2 (5 bases each). V lost 5 bases and J lost 5, with 10 bases in between. The CDR3 is made up of 13 amino acids. The CDR3 spells CASSMGPNNEQFF. The CDR3 region has the DNA TGTGCCAGCAGTATGGGACCAAACAATGAGCAGTTCTTC.

This clonotype has a count of ten or more. The chain uses TRBV5-1 and TRBJ2-6; D possibly corresponds to TRBD1 (6 bases). This CDR3 is built from 15 residues. Germline V gene data show CDR1 as SGHRS and CDR2 as YFSETQ. Trimming removed 4 bases from V and 3 bases from J, with 11 bases in between. The CDR3 reads CASSPWDNGANVLTF. The CDR3 region has the DNA TGCGCCAGCAGCCCCTGGGACAATGGGGCCAACGTCCTGACTTTC.

The rearrangement joins TRBV27 to TRBJ2-3; 7 bases match TRBD1. CDR3 length: 18 residues. Germline V gene data show CDR1 as MNHEY and CDR2 as SMNVEV (reference sequence). With 3 bases clipped from V and 4 bases from J, the junction kept 16 bases outside the gene matches. The DNA for the CDR3 is TGTGCCAGCAGTTTCCACCTTGTCCGGGACAGAGGTGCAGATACGCAGTATTTT. It specifies CASSFHLVRDRGADTQYF.

This chain connects TRBV7-6 to TRBJ2-3; TRBD2 is a possible D gene (6 bases). The CDR3 extends over 18 amino acids. V was clipped by 5 bases and J by 0 bases, with 21 bases between them. The germline V gene encodes CDR1 SGHVS and CDR2 FNYEAQ. DNA for the CDR3: TGTGCCAGCAGCCCGAACCCCACCGCCGGGACTAGCACAGATACGCAGTATTTT. As protein: CASSPNPTAGTSTDTQYF.

This chain uses TRBV27 with TRBJ1-3; TRBD1 might be the D (5 bases). V lost 2 bases and J 0 bases, leaving 8 bases between the germline ends. The CDR3 contains 15 residues. Germline V lookup: CDR1 MNHEY, CDR2 SMNVEV (reference sequence). The CDR3 reads CASSLGGTSGNTIYF. CDR3 DNA: TGTGCCAGCAGTTTAGGGGGAACCTCTGGAAACACCATATATTTT.

The chain joins TRBV5-6 to TRBJ2-1; tentative D call: TRBD2 (6 bases). Germline CDR1 reads SGHDT; CDR2 reads YYEEEE. V lost 4 bases and J 4 bases, leaving 15 bases between the germline ends. The CDR3 runs 15 residues. The CDR3 DNA is TGTGCCAGCAGCCACGGGACTGGTAGATACAATGAGCAGTTCTTC. Encoded protein: CASSHGTGRYNEQFF.

This chain joins TRBV29-1 and TRBJ2-2; the D is unclear. Germline loops: CDR1 SQVTM, CDR2 ANQGSEA. The V end was cut by 1 base, the J end by 3 bases, with 9 bases between. The CDR3 runs 14 residues. The CDR3 coding sequence is TGCAGCGTTGAAGCTGGGCCCTACACCGGGGAGCTGTTTTTT. It yields the protein CSVEAGPYTGELFF.

The V and J genes are TRBV10-3 and TRBJ2-7; TRBD2 might be the D (5 bases). The CDR3 sequence is 15 residues long. Trimming removed 3 bases at V and 3 bases at J, with 15 bases between. Germline assignment: CDR1 ENHRY and CDR2 SYGVKD. CDR3 nucleotide sequence: TGTGCCATCAGTGACCCGAAGTTCGGGAACTACGAGCAGTACTTC. Protein: CAISDPKFGNYEQYF.

The chain combines TRBV4-1 with TRBJ2-7; a possible D gene is TRBD2 (5 bases). The V and J ends lost 2 bases and 4 bases respectively, with 18 bases between them. This CDR3 spans 16 amino acids. CDR1 and CDR2 (germline): MGHRA, YSYEKL. Here the CDR3 reads CASSQRAGLSLYEQYF. As DNA, the CDR3 is TGCGCCAGCAGCCAAAGAGCAGGACTTAGCTTATACGAGCAGTACTTC.

This rearrangement joins TRBV4-2 to TRBJ2-7, with 9 bases identical to TRBD2. Trimming removed 1 base from V and 6 bases from J; junction bases left unmatched: 10. Germline CDR1 LGHNA, CDR2 YNFKEQ. This CDR3 is built from 16 residues. Written as DNA, the CDR3 is TGTGCCAGCAGCCAAGTCCCGGGACTAGCTGTTTTCGAGCAGTACTTC. Protein product: CASSQVPGLAVFEQYF.

This clonotype came up a few times. The gene calls are TRBV20-1 and TRBJ2-1; 7 nucleotides align to TRBD1. The CDR3 has 14 amino acids. The V segment lost 2 bases and the J segment 6 bases; nucleotides outside the gene matches: 7. CDR1 and CDR2 from the germline V gene are DFQATT and SNEGSKA (reference sequence). CDR3 bases: TGCAGTGCTAGATGGCTCAGGGGGATCAATGAGCAGTTCTTC. This translates into CSARWLRGINEQFF.

The chain couples TRBV2 to TRBJ2-1; 10 positions agree with TRBD2. V was pared by 4 bases and J by 7 bases, with 31 bases of the junction left unmatched. CDR1 and CDR2 from the germline V gene are SNHLY and FYNNEI. The CDR3 spans 23 residues. CDR3 sequence: CASSVPHGGERGGQGSLVNEQFF. The CDR3 DNA is TGTGCCAGCAGTGTCCCCCACGGAGGAGAGCGGGGGGGCCAGGGTTCGTTGGTTAATGAGCAGTTCTTC.

Only a few counts were recorded for this clonotype. The chain joins TRBV11-2 to TRBJ2-7; TRBD2 matches 8 bases. The germline gives CDR1 SGHAT, CDR2 FQNNGV. CDR3 length equals 17 residues. The junction had 16 bases not matched to a gene; V was cut back by 3 bases and J by 6 bases. CDR3 loop: CASSFGVSLAGEGEQYF. DNA of the CDR3: TGTGCCAGCAGCTTCGGTGTCAGCCTAGCGGGCGAGGGCGAGCAGTACTTC.

This chain joins TRBV19 and TRBJ2-1; D is unclear. This CDR3 is 13 amino acids long. Trimming cost V 3 bases and J 4 bases, with 7 bases left between them. Germline V CDR1 and CDR2: LNHDA, SQIVND (reference sequence). The DNA of the CDR3 is TGTGCCAGTAGTATGCGTGATTACAATGAGCAGTTCTTC. This translates into CASSMRDYNEQFF.

This chain links TRBV11-1 with TRBJ2-1, with a tentative D call TRBD2 (6 bases). The CDR3 loop spans 16 amino acids. Germline loops: CDR1 SGHAT, CDR2 FQDESV (reference sequence). The V gene lost 5 bases and the J gene lost 0 bases, with 14 bases spanning the gap. The CDR3 DNA sequence: TGTGCCAGCAGCCATTACCCCGGGAGCTCCTACAATGAGCAGTTCTTC. It translates to CASSHYPGSSYNEQFF.

The chain joins TRBV4-1 to TRBJ2-7; TRBD1 aligns across 8 bases. Trimming took 4 bases from V and 2 from J; bases not matched to a gene: 7. From germline, CDR1 is MGHRA and CDR2 YSYEKL. This CDR3 has 15 amino acids. The CDR3 DNA reads as TGCGCCAGCAGCCGCGGACAGGGCTTCGCCTACGAGCAGTACTTC. Protein: CASSRGQGFAYEQYF.

This clonotype has more than one count but fewer than ten. The rearrangement joins TRBV18 to TRBJ2-1; 10 bases are shared with TRBD2. The CDR3 consists of 17 residues. The germline V gene encodes CDR1 KGHSH and CDR2 LQKENI. The trim removed 0 bases at V and 3 bases at J, leaving 5 bases unmatched. This chain's CDR3 is CASSPPGTSGIYNEQFF. The CDR3 coding sequence is TGTGCCAGCTCACCACCTGGCACTAGCGGGATCTACAATGAGCAGTTCTTC.

This clonotype has a handful of counts. The chain is built from TRBV7-9 and TRBJ2-7; 10 bases map to TRBD2. Germline CDR1 is SEHNR and CDR2 is FQNEAQ (reference sequence). CDR3 length: 15 residues. The trim removed 2 bases at V and 6 bases at J, leaving 7 bases unmatched. The CDR3 sequence: CASSLFLAGVAEQYF. The CDR3 region has the DNA TGTGCCAGCAGCTTATTTCTAGCGGGAGTAGCCGAGCAGTACTTC.

The chain employs TRBV2 and TRBJ1-1; no clear D. Germline lookup yields CDR1 SNHLY and CDR2 FYNNEI. V was clipped by 2 bases and J by 0 bases, with 10 bases between them. The CDR3 is 15 residues long. The CDR3 loop reads CASSEFGSLNTEAFF. CDR3 in DNA: TGTGCCAGCAGTGAATTTGGTTCGTTGAACACTGAAGCTTTCTTT.